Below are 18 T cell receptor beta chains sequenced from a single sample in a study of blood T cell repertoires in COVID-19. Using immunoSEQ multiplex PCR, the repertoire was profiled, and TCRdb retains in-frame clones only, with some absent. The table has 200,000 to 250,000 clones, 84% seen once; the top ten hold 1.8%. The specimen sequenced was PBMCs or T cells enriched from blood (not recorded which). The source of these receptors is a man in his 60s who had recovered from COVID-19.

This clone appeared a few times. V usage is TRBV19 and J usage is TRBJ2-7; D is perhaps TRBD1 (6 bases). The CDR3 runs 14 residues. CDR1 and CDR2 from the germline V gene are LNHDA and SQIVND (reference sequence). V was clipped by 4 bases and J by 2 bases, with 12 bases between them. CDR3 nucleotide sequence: TGTGCCAGTAGTAAAACAGGGCTTGCCTACGAGCAGTACTTC. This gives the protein CASSKTGLAYEQYF. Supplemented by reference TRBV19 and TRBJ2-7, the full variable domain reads DGGITQSPKYLFRKEGQNVTLSCEQNLNHDAMYWYRQDPGQGLRLIYYSQIVNDFQKGDIAEGYSVSREKKESFPLTVTSAQKNPTAFYLCASSKTGLAYEQYFGPGTRLTVT.

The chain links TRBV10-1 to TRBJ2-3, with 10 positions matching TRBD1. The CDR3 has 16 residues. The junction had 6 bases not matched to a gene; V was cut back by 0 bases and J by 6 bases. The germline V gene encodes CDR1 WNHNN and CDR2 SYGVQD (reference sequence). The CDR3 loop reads CASSESWTGGIDTQYF. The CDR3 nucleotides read TGCGCCAGCAGTGAGTCGTGGACAGGGGGAATTGATACGCAGTATTTT.

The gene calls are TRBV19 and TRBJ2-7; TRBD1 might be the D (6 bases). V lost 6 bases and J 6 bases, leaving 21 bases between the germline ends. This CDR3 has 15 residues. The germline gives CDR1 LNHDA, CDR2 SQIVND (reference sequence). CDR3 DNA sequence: TGTGCCAGTAGCCAAAGTCCCGGGACATGGGTCGAGCAGTACTTC. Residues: CASSQSPGTWVEQYF.

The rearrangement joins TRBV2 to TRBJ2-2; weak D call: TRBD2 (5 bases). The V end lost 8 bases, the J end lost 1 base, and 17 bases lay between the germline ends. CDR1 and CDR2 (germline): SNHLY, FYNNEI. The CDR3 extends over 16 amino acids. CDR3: CASSPEGGGNTGELFF. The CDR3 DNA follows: TGTGCCAGCTCTCCTGAAGGTGGAGGGAACACCGGGGAGCTGTTTTTT.

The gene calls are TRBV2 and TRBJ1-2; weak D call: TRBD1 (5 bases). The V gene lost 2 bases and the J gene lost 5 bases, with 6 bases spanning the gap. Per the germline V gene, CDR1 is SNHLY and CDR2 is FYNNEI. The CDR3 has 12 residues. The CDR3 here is CASSEWTYGYTF. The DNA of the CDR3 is TGTGCCAGCAGTGAATGGACATATGGCTACACCTTC. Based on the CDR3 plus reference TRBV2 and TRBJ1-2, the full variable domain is EPEVTQTPSHQVTQMGQEVILRCVPISNHLYFYWYRQILGQKVEFLVSFYNNEISEKSEIFDDQFSVERPDGSNFTLKIRSTKLEDSAMYFCASSEWTYGYTFGSGTRLTVV.

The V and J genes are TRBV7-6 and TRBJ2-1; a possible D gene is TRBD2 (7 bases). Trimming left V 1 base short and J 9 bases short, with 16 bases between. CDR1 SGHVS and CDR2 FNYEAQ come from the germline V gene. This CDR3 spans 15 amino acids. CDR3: CASSLGTGGLSEQFF. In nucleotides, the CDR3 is TGTGCCAGCAGCTTAGGAACGGGGGGCCTTTCTGAGCAGTTCTTC. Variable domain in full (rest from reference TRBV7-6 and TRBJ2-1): GAGVSQSPRYKVTKRGQDVALRCDPISGHVSLYWYRQALGQGPEFLTYFNYEAQQDKSGLPNDRFSAERPEGSISTLTIQRTEQRDSAMYRCASSLGTGGLSEQFFGPGTRLTVL.

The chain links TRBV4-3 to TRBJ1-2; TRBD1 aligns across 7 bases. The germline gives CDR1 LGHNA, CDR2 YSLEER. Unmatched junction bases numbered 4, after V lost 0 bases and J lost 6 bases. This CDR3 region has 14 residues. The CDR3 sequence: CASSQERRGNGYTF. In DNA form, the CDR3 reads TGCGCCAGCAGCCAAGAGCGCAGGGGGAATGGCTACACCTTC.

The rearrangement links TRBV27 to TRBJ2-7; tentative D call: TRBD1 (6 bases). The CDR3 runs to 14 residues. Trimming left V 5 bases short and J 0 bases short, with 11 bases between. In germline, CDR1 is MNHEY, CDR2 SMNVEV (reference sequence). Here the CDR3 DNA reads TGTGCCAGCAGTCCAGGGGCAAGCTCCTACGAGCAGTACTTC. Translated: CASSPGASSYEQYF.

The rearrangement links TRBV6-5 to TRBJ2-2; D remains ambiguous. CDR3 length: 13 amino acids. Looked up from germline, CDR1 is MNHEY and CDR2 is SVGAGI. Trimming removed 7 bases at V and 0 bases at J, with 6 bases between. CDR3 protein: CASIGPNTGELFF. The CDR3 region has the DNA TGTGCCAGCATTGGGCCGAACACCGGGGAGCTGTTTTTT.

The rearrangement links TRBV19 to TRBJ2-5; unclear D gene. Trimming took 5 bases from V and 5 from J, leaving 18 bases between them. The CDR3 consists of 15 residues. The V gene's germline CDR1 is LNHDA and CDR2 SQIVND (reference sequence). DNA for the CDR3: TGTGCCAGTAGTCCCCGTAATAAGGCAGGCGAGACCCAGTACTTC. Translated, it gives CASSPRNKAGETQYF.

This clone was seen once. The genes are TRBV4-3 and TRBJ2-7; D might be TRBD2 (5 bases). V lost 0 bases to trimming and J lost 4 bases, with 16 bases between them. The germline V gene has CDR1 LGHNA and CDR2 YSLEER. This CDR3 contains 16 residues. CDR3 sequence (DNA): TGCGCCAGCAGCCAAGATAGTCGGGGTGGCTTATACGAGCAGTACTTC. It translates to CASSQDSRGGLYEQYF.

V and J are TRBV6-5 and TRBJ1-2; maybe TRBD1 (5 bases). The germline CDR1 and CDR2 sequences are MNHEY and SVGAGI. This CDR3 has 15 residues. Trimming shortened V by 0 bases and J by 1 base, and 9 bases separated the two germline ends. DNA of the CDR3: TGTGCCAGCAGTTACTCCAGGGCGTATAACTATGGCTACACCTTC. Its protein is CASSYSRAYNYGYTF.

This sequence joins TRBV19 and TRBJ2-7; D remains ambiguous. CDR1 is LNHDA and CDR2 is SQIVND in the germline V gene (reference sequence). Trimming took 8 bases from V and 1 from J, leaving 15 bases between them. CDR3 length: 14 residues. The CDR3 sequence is CASGPSATSYEQYF. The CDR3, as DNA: TGTGCCAGTGGCCCCAGCGCAACTTCCTACGAGCAGTACTTC.

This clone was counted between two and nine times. The CDR3 reads CSVEDRVYGYTF. CDR3 sequence (DNA): TGCAGCGTTGAAGATCGGGTCTATGGCTACACCTTC. V usage is TRBV29-1 and J usage is TRBJ1-2, with D hard to call. Between the trimmed V and J ends, which lost 0 bases and 4 bases, there was a span of 6 bases. CDR1 and CDR2 (germline): SQVTM, ANQGSEA. The CDR3 runs to 12 residues.

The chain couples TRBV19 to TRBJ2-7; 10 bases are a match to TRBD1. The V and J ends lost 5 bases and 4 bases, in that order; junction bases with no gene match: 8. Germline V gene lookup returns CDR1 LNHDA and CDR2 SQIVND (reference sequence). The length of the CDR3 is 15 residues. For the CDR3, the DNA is TGTGCCAGTAGTGTTGACCGGGACAGGGGTTACGAGCAGTACTTC. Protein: CASSVDRDRGYEQYF.

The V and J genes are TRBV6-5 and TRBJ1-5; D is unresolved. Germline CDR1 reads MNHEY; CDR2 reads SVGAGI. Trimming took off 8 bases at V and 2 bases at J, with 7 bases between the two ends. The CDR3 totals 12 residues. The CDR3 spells CASVTGNQPQHF. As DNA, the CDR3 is TGTGCCAGCGTTACAGGCAATCAGCCCCAGCATTTT.

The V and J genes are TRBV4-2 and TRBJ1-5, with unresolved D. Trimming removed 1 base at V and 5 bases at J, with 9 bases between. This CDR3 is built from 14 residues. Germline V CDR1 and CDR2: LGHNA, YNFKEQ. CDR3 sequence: CASSQVHHDQPQHF. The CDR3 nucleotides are TGTGCCAGCAGCCAAGTACACCACGATCAGCCCCAGCATTTT.

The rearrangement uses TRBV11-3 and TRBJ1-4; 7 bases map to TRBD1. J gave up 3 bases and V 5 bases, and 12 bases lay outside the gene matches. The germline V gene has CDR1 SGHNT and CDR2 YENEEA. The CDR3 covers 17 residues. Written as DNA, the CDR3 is TGTGCCAGCAGCGCACCAATAAACAGGGGTGCTAATGAAAAACTGTTTTTT. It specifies CASSAPINRGANEKLFF.